Each of the 3 T cell receptor beta chains below was sequenced from the same sample in a study of T cell responses to AZD1222 COVID-19 vaccine. Method: immunoSEQ multiplex PCR; TCRdb's copy keeps in-frame clones and lacks some. The data show 250,000 or so clones, with approximately 93% seen just once and 0.5% to 0.7% held by the top ten. The sequencing used peripheral blood, collected on day 0 of AZD1222 vaccination. The receptor source for this set is an adult in good health.

The V and J genes are TRBV5-1 and TRBJ1-1, with a weak D call TRBD1 (5 bases). Germline CDR1 and CDR2: SGHRS and YFSETQ. The CDR3 spans 16 residues. Deletions cut 0 bases from V and 2 bases from J, with 14 bases between. CDR3 coding DNA: TGCGCCAGCAGCTTGGATCCCGGGGGTGTAAACACTGAAGCTTTCTTT. It specifies CASSLDPGGVNTEAFF.

This clone has just one count. The chain combines TRBV12-3 or TRBV12-4 with TRBJ1-1; D might be TRBD1 (5 bases). V lost 5 bases to trimming and J lost 0 bases, with 7 bases between them. The CDR3 totals 13 residues. The CDR3 DNA reads TGTGCCAGCAGTAGACAGATGAACACTGAAGCTTTCTTT. Protein sequence: CASSRQMNTEAFF.

This clone has only one observation. The chain links TRBV2 to TRBJ1-2, with a tentative D call TRBD1 (6 bases). The V gene lost 3 bases and the J gene lost 5 bases, with 13 bases spanning the gap. Germline V lookup: CDR1 SNHLY, CDR2 FYNNEI. There are 14 residues in the CDR3. CDR3 in DNA: TGTGCCAGCAGTGACGGCAGGGGTGGTTATGGCTACACCTTC. As protein: CASSDGRGGYGYTF.